These T cell receptor beta chains were read from a single sample in a study of blood T cells in healthy people across ages. One entry per CDR3 protein, called by TCRdb with MiXCR from the 5' RACE reads. The sample lists about 1.1 million distinct CDR3 sequences, under 40% occurring once. Sample: blood. These receptor sequences come from a man between 18 and 35 years old in good health. The CDR3 runs from the conserved cysteine through the conserved F or W. The D gene is left open where the match is weak. Clone size is stated in some rows and not others, as once, few, many or a class when expanded.

abundance,len,d_gene,j_gene,v_gene,CDR3nt,CDR3aa
.,18,TRBD1,TRBJ1-2,TRBV20-1,TGCAGTGCTCCGCTGGCTGGGACAGGGATGGGTCGTCACTATGGCTACACCTTC,CSAPLAGTGMGRHYGYTF
.,12,.,TRBJ1-5,TRBV12-3/TRBV12-4,TGTGCCAGCAGTTCTTTCCCTCAGCCCCAGCATTTT,CASSSFPQPQHF
few,15,.,TRBJ2-3,TRBV7-9,TGTGCCAGCAGCTTGTGGGGCAGGTACACAGATACGCAGTATTTT,CASSLWGRYTDTQYF
few,14,.,TRBJ2-1,TRBV4-2,TGTGCCAGCAGCCTGGGCGACAGTAAAAATGAGCAGTTCTTC,CASSLGDSKNEQFF
.,14,.,TRBJ1-5,TRBV20-1,TGCAGTGCTAGAGATGGCGGATACAATCAGCCCCAGCATTTT,CSARDGGYNQPQHF
.,17,.,TRBJ1-5,TRBV28,TGTGCCAGCAGTTCCCCGTGGGGGACCGGGAACAATCAGCCCCAGCATTTT,CASSSPWGTGNNQPQHF
.,17,TRBD1,TRBJ2-3,TRBV5-1,TGCGCCAGCAGCCCGAGGACAGGGAAAAAAAACACAGATACGCAGTATTTT,CASSPRTGKKNTDTQYF
.,14,TRBD1,TRBJ2-3,TRBV10-3,TGTGCCATCGGGGGACAGGGGGCCACAGATACGCAGTATTTT,CAIGGQGATDTQYF
.,17,.,TRBJ2-1,TRBV20-1,TGCAGTGCTAGTAACATGCGGACAGCTGATCCCTACAATGAGCAGTTCTTC,CSASNMRTADPYNEQFF
once,15,TRBD1,TRBJ1-2,TRBV29-1,TGCAGCGTTGGGCGAATTGGGGACAGAAACTATGGCTACACCTTC,CSVGRIGDRNYGYTF
.,15,TRBD1,TRBJ1-6,TRBV12-3/TRBV12-4,TGTGCCAGCAGTTTTCTCGGACAGGGTAATTCACCCCTCCACTTT,CASSFLGQGNSPLHF
few,14,.,TRBJ1-1,TRBV2,TGTGCCAGCAGAGTAGACAGGATTGACACTGAAGCTTTCTTT,CASRVDRIDTEAFF
many,12,.,TRBJ1-5,TRBV29-1,TGCAGCGTTGGGGGGTCAGGGCAGCCCCAGCATTTT,CSVGGSGQPQHF
.,14,.,TRBJ1-2,TRBV28,TGTGCCAGCAGTCTGCGACGGTTTAACTATGGCTACACCTTC,CASSLRRFNYGYTF
many,14,.,TRBJ1-2,TRBV4-3,TGCGCCAGCAGCCAAGATTTATCAGGGAGAGGCTACACCTTC,CASSQDLSGRGYTF
.,14,TRBD1,TRBJ2-4,TRBV2,TGTGCCAGCAGTGGAACAGGGGCCGGGGTCATTCAGTACTTC,CASSGTGAGVIQYF
.,15,.,TRBJ2-7,TRBV30,TGTGCCTGGAGTCTCTCCAGGGACCCTTCCTACGAGCAGTACTTC,CAWSLSRDPSYEQYF
.,14,.,TRBJ1-1,TRBV2,TGTGCCAGCAGCCCCAGGGTTTTATTCACTGAAGCTTTCTTT,CASSPRVLFTEAFF
few,14,.,TRBJ1-2,TRBV27,TGTGCCAGCAGTCTCAGGGTTGGTAGCTATGGCTACACCTTC,CASSLRVGSYGYTF
once,15,.,TRBJ2-5,TRBV28,TGTACCAGCAGTTTCGCCGGGGGGCGCGACGGGACCCAGTACTTC,CTSSFAGGRDGTQYF
.,17,.,TRBJ2-1,TRBV10-3,TGTGCCATCAGTGTCGGACGCATGGAGTTTGCCTACAATGAGCAGTTCTTC,CAISVGRMEFAYNEQFF
.,15,.,TRBJ1-1,TRBV12-3/TRBV12-4,TGTGCCAGCAGTTCCGGTTGGGGAGTGAACACTGAAGCTTTCTTT,CASSSGWGVNTEAFF
.,12,TRBD1,TRBJ2-7,TRBV20-1,TGCAGTGGGGCAGGGGGCTCCTACGAGCAGTACTTC,CSGAGGSYEQYF
.,12,.,TRBJ1-1,TRBV3-1,TGTGCCAGCAGCCAAGGACTCGATGAAGCTTTCTTT,CASSQGLDEAFF
.,13,.,TRBJ2-7,TRBV20-1,TGCAGTGTCGCCGGAGGGTCCTACAATGAGCAGTACTTC,CSVAGGSYNEQYF
.,14,TRBD1,TRBJ2-3,TRBV20-1,TGCAGTGCCCCCCGACAGGGAGTCACAGATACGCAGTATTTT,CSAPRQGVTDTQYF
.,15,TRBD1,TRBJ1-1,TRBV7-2,TGTGCCAGCAGCTTTATGAGACAGGGAGGCACTGAAGCTTTCTTT,CASSFMRQGGTEAFF
.,14,TRBD1,TRBJ1-1,TRBV20-1,TGCAGTGCTAGTTGGCCAGGGGGCAAGACTGAAGCTTTCTTT,CSASWPGGKTEAFF
.,12,.,TRBJ2-4,TRBV27,TGTGCCAGCAGTTTCGGGGCTGGAGAGCAGTACTTC,CASSFGAGEQYF
few,13,.,TRBJ1-5,TRBV6-2/TRBV6-3,TGTGCCAGCAACGCGGTCCGGGACCAGCCCCAGCATTTT,CASNAVRDQPQHF
.,12,.,TRBJ2-1,TRBV9,TGTGCCAGCGGGGGCATTTACAATGAGCAGTTCTTC,CASGGIYNEQFF
many,12,.,TRBJ2-3,TRBV7-2,TGTGCCAGCAGCTTTACTGGAGATACGCAGTATTTT,CASSFTGDTQYF
few,15,.,TRBJ2-3,TRBV7-9,TGTGCCAGCACCCCCGTTCCTAGTAGCGCAGATACGCAGTATTTT,CASTPVPSSADTQYF
.,13,TRBD1,TRBJ1-2,TRBV7-9,TGTGCCAGCAGTTACGAGGGGGCGCATGGCTACACCTTC,CASSYEGAHGYTF
.,15,.,TRBJ2-5,TRBV5-1,TGCGCCAGCAGCTTAAACCAGGGGGGACAAGAGACCCAGTACTTC,CASSLNQGGQETQYF
.,16,TRBD1,TRBJ2-7,TRBV7-9,TGTGCCAGCAGCTTATCGCCGGGACAGGGATCCTACGAGCAGTACTTC,CASSLSPGQGSYEQYF
.,16,.,TRBJ2-1,TRBV20-1,TGCAGTGCGGAGCGACAGACTGGCGGGGTTGGGAATGAGCAGTTCTTC,CSAERQTGGVGNEQFF
.,15,.,TRBJ1-2,TRBV12-3/TRBV12-4,TGTGCCAGCAGTTTAGCAGCCGGGGGCGATTCTGGCTACACCTTC,CASSLAAGGDSGYTF
.,15,.,TRBJ2-5,TRBV20-1,TGCAGTGCTAGAGATTCGAGGAGGTCCCAAGAGACCCAGTACTTC,CSARDSRRSQETQYF
.,12,.,TRBJ1-1,TRBV7-9,TGTGCCAGCAGCCTAAACCAGGCGGGAACTTTCTTT,CASSLNQAGTFF
.,15,.,TRBJ1-5,TRBV6-6,TGTGCCAGCAGTTACCGGGGGTACGGCAATCAGCCCCAGCATTTT,CASSYRGYGNQPQHF
many,16,.,TRBJ1-2,TRBV6-2/TRBV6-3,TGTGCCAGCAGCCGCCGGGGGACAAGAGCTAACTATGGCTACACCTTC,CASSRRGTRANYGYTF